These T cell receptor beta chains were read from a single sample in a study of shared clonotypes between healthy human individuals. Sequencing was performed with immunoSEQ multiplex PCR; in TCRdb, only in-frame clones are kept and a portion is missing. Counted here are about 1.5 million clones, approximately 98% occurring once; the ten biggest clones make up about 0.42%. The sequenced sample was naive CD4+ T cells sorted from blood. The receptors were gathered from a man under 40 in good health. CDR3s include the opening cysteine and the closing phenylalanine or tryptophan.

v_call: TRBV5-1
cdr3_length: 15
j_call: TRBJ2-2
cdr3_aa: CASSLGLVSTGELFF

v_call: TRBV11-1
cdr3_length: 13
j_call: TRBJ2-5
cdr3_aa: CASRRLGEETQYF

v_call: TRBV7-8
cdr3_length: 15
j_call: TRBJ2-7
cdr3_aa: CASSLVSGDFHEQYF

v_call: TRBV4-3
cdr3_length: 18
j_call: TRBJ2-4
cdr3_aa: CASSQDPPLGGGRHIQYF

v_call: TRBV6-1
cdr3_length: 14
j_call: TRBJ2-7
cdr3_aa: CASSLRTGLNEQYF

v_call: TRBV6-6
cdr3_length: 16
j_call: TRBJ1-5
cdr3_aa: CASSYGVPRGHQPQHF

v_call: TRBV20-1
cdr3_length: 11
j_call: TRBJ2-3
cdr3_aa: CSASALAGKYF

v_call: TRBV10-3
cdr3_length: 12
j_call: TRBJ1-2
cdr3_aa: CAIGLANYGYTF

v_call: TRBV10-2
cdr3_length: 16
j_call: TRBJ2-7
cdr3_aa: CASSAGLAGVGTEQYF

v_call: TRBV5-1
cdr3_length: 18
j_call: TRBJ2-3
cdr3_aa: CASSLGSLAGGRTDTQYF

v_call: TRBV5-8
cdr3_length: 13
j_call: TRBJ2-7
cdr3_aa: CASSFGPSGSRYF

v_call: TRBV15
cdr3_length: 12
j_call: TRBJ1-5
cdr3_aa: CATSSRSSPQHF

v_call: TRBV7-9
cdr3_length: 14
j_call: TRBJ1-2
cdr3_aa: CASSRSGGSYGYTF

v_call: TRBV6-5
cdr3_length: 12
j_call: TRBJ2-7
cdr3_aa: CASSRGAYEQYF

v_call: TRBV10-3
cdr3_length: 13
j_call: TRBJ2-7
cdr3_aa: CAISETGAYEQYF

v_call: TRBV11-2
cdr3_length: 15
j_call: TRBJ2-7
cdr3_aa: CASSSRTSGSYEQYF

v_call: TRBV5-1
cdr3_length: 15
j_call: TRBJ2-3
cdr3_aa: CASSRGQGITDTQYF

v_call: TRBV2
cdr3_length: 12
j_call: TRBJ2-7
cdr3_aa: CASSPEDYEQYF

v_call: TRBV7-6
cdr3_length: 14
j_call: TRBJ2-3
cdr3_aa: CASSRDSATDTQYF

v_call: TRBV18
cdr3_length: 13
j_call: TRBJ1-5
cdr3_aa: CASSLDRNQPQHF

v_call: TRBV5-6
cdr3_length: 16
j_call: TRBJ2-3
cdr3_aa: CASSLEATGGPDTQYF

v_call: TRBV14
cdr3_length: 19
j_call: TRBJ2-1
cdr3_aa: CASGLGSDRWWVRYNEQFF

v_call: TRBV4-3
cdr3_length: 14
j_call: TRBJ1-4
cdr3_aa: CASSDGPRMEKLFF

v_call: TRBV30
cdr3_length: 15
j_call: TRBJ2-2
cdr3_aa: CAWRVDSANTGELFF